This T cell receptor beta chain was sequenced for a study of cytomegalovirus exposure and HLA in healthy donors. Study-level results: Presence/absence analysis assumed near-uniform sequencing depth across donors. A later analysis, which compared TCR beta chains of equal frequency, found the HLA-associated ones more clonally expanded.

The V gene end was trimmed by 6 bases and the J gene end by 4 bases; junction bases not matched to a gene: 2. Germline CDR1 MNHNS, CDR2 SASEGT. The CDR3 contains 14 residues. This clone has just a few counts. Antigen: not known. This cohort consisted of healthy bone marrow donors. The PCR ran on 60 Vbeta and 13 Jbeta primers. TCRdb's table, derived via immunoSEQ multiplex PCR, lists solely in-frame clones and lacks some. Among roughly 130,000 clones listed, approximately 80% were seen once. Source material: PBMCs. The J gene is TRBJ2-1, the V gene TRBV6-1; the match to TRBD2 covers 11 bases. This receptor was taken from a woman aged 35 to 49 in good health and CMV-seronegative. The CDR3 nucleotides are TGTGCCAGCAGCGGGACTAGCGGTTACAATGAGCAGTTCTTC. Protein: CASSGTSGYNEQFF.